Following are 10 T cell receptor beta chains from one sample sequenced in a study of shared clonotypes between healthy human individuals. Clones were sequenced by immunoSEQ multiplex PCR, and TCRdb holds only the in-frame ones, with some missing. The sample lists 2 million to 3 million clones; over 85% were seen once. Sequenced input: naive CD4+ T cells from PBMCs. Subset: CD45RA+ positively selected. All receptors derive from a man between 18 and 35 years old in good health. Some clones in this sample may be carry-over from other donors' samples.

The chain uses TRBV6-5 and TRBJ2-1, with 10 nucleotides matching TRBD2. With V trimmed by 6 bases and J by 8 bases, 10 bases remained unmatched. This CDR3 spans 15 amino acids. Looked up from germline, CDR1 is MNHEY and CDR2 is SVGAGI. CDR3 in DNA: TGTGCCAGCAGGGTCCCTTCTAGCGGGAGTTATGAGCAGTTCTTC. Protein product: CASRVPSSGSYEQFF.

CDR3 protein: CASSLEVVHTGELFF. Written as DNA, the CDR3 is TGCGCCAGCAGCTTGGAAGTCGTCCACACCGGGGAGCTGTTTTTT. The V and J genes are TRBV5-1 and TRBJ2-2, with D uncertain. This CDR3 region has 15 residues. Deletions cut 0 bases from V and 3 bases from J, with 9 bases between. CDR1 and CDR2 (germline): SGHRS, YFSETQ.

The chain uses TRBV29-1 and TRBJ2-5; the match to TRBD1 covers 8 bases. V gave up 0 bases and J gave up 4 bases; unmatched junction bases: 10. Germline assignment: CDR1 SQVTM and CDR2 ANQGSEA. The CDR3 is 16 amino acids. The CDR3 sequence is CSVEDLGQGERETQYF. In DNA, the CDR3 is TGCAGCGTTGAAGATCTTGGACAGGGAGAGAGAGAGACCCAGTACTTC.

This clone showed up just a few times. The chain is built from TRBV2 and TRBJ1-1; 7 bases line up with TRBD1. Unmatched junction bases numbered 5, after V lost 3 bases and J lost 1 base. There are 15 residues in the CDR3. Germline values: CDR1 SNHLY, CDR2 FYNNEI. CDR3 in amino acids: CASSEVDRANTEAFF. The CDR3, as DNA: TGTGCCAGCAGTGAGGTTGACAGGGCGAACACTGAAGCTTTCTTT.

The gene calls are TRBV5-1 and TRBJ2-5, with D unclear. The CDR3 length is 15 residues. Germline V gene lookup returns CDR1 SGHRS and CDR2 YFSETQ. V shed 2 bases and J shed 3 bases, with 14 bases lying between them. The CDR3 protein is CASSFGATQKETQYF. Written as DNA, the CDR3 is TGCGCCAGCAGCTTTGGCGCAACCCAAAAAGAGACCCAGTACTTC. The entire variable domain, with the rest obtained from reference TRBV5-1 and TRBJ2-5, is as follows: KAGVTQTPRYLIKTRGQQVTLSCSPISGHRSVSWYQQTPGQGLQFLFEYFSETQRNKGNFPGRFSGRQFSNSRSEMNVSTLELGDSALYLCASSFGATQKETQYFGPGTRLLVL.

The rearrangement uses TRBV2 and TRBJ1-6, with a possible D match to TRBD1 (5 bases). Germline V gene lookup returns CDR1 SNHLY and CDR2 FYNNEI. The V and J ends lost 6 bases and 3 bases respectively, with 12 bases between them. The length of the CDR3 is 15 residues. The CDR3: CASRGQADYNSPLHF. The CDR3 region has the DNA TGTGCCAGCAGGGGGCAGGCGGACTATAATTCACCCCTCCACTTT.

The chain is built from TRBV28 and TRBJ1-5; 7 nucleotides line up with TRBD1. V shed 6 bases, J shed 2 bases, and the junction held 10 bases outside the gene matches. In germline, CDR1 is MDHEN, CDR2 SYDVKM. There are 16 residues in the CDR3. CDR3 amino acids: CASSRKTGTGNQPQHF. Here the CDR3 DNA reads TGTGCCAGCAGCCGAAAGACAGGGACGGGCAATCAGCCCCAGCATTTT.

On this clone itself: The same CDR3 is also encoded by other DNA sequences in this sample. The chain recombines TRBV7-6 with TRBJ1-1; D call uncertain. From germline, CDR1 is SGHVS and CDR2 FNYEAQ. The CDR3 contains 13 residues. The V and J ends lost 5 bases and 1 base respectively, with 8 bases between them. CDR3 residues: CASSLRRNTEAFF. DNA for the CDR3: TGTGCCAGCAGCCTTAGACGGAACACTGAAGCTTTCTTT.

This clone was picked up one time. The chain employs TRBV5-5 and TRBJ1-4, with a possible D match to TRBD1 (5 bases). CDR3 length equals 16 residues. Germline V gives CDR1 SGHKS, CDR2 YYEKEE (reference sequence). Trimming shortened V by 2 bases and J by 2 bases, and 13 bases separated the two germline ends. CDR3 bases: TGTGCCAGCAGCTTTGGGACCTGGGGTACTAATGAAAAACTGTTTTTT. Encoded protein: CASSFGTWGTNEKLFF. Complete variable domain (other parts from reference TRBV5-5 and TRBJ1-4): DAGVTQSPTHLIKTRGQQVTLRCSPISGHKSVSWYQQVLGQGPQFIFQYYEKEERGRGNFPDRFSARQFPNYSSELNVNALLLGDSALYLCASSFGTWGTNEKLFFGSGTQLSVL.

Comments on this clone: The sample holds other DNA sequences that translate to the same CDR3. This chain joins TRBV15 and TRBJ2-3; D gene unclear. CDR1 and CDR2 (germline): LNHNV, YYDKDF (reference sequence). The CDR3 runs 13 residues. V lost 0 bases to trimming and J lost 3 bases, with 4 bases between them. The DNA for the CDR3 is TGTGCCACCAGCAGAGATTTTACAGATACGCAGTATTTT. The encoded protein is CATSRDFTDTQYF.